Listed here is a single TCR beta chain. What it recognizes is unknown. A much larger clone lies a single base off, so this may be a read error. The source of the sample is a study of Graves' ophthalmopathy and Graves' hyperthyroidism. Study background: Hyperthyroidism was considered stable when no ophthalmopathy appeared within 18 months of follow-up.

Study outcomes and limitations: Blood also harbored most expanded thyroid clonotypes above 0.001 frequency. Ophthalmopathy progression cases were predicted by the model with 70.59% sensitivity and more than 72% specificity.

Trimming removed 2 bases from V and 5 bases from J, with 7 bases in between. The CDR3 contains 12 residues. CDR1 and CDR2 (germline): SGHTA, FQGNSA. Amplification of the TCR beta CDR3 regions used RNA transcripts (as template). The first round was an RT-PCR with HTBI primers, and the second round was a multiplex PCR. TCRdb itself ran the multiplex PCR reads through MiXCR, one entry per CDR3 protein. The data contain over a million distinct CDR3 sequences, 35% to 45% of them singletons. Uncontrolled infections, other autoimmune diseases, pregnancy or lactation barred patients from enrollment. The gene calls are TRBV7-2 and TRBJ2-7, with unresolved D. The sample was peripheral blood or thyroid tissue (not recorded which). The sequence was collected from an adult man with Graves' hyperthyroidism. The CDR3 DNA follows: TGTGCCAGCAGCTTAAAGTGGGACGAGCAGTACGTC. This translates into CASSLKWDEQYV.